This entry lists 15 T cell receptor beta chains sequenced from one sample in a study of memory CD4+ T cells and cytomegalovirus serostatus. Single viable CD3+CD4+CD8-CD45RO+ cells were sorted as the memory CD4+ T cells. Profiled with immunoSEQ multiplex PCR; TCRdb holds only in-frame clones, not every one. The sample lists under 55,000 clones, around 80% occurring once. What was sequenced was memory CD4+ T cells from blood. Every receptor here comes from an adult in good health and CMV-seropositive.

The rearrangement links TRBV28 to TRBJ1-2, with 7 bases that match TRBD1. The CDR3 has 16 amino acids. J lost 3 bases, V lost 6 bases, and 13 bases had no gene match. Germline assignment: CDR1 MDHEN and CDR2 SYDVKM. CDR3 nucleotide sequence: TGTGCCAGCAGAGCCTCAGGACAGGCGATTTACTATGGCTACACCTTC. Its protein is CASRASGQAIYYGYTF.

The rearrangement joins TRBV2 to TRBJ1-5, with a weak D call TRBD1 (6 bases). Germline CDR1 SNHLY, CDR2 FYNNEI. The CDR3 contains 13 residues. The V end lost 4 bases, the J end lost 6 bases, and 10 bases lay between the germline ends. This CDR3 is CASSVQGGQPQHF. The CDR3 region has the DNA TGTGCCAGCAGTGTACAGGGTGGTCAGCCCCAGCATTTT. Full variable domain (missing parts from reference TRBV2 and TRBJ1-5): EPEVTQTPSHQVTQMGQEVILRCVPISNHLYFYWYRQILGQKVEFLVSFYNNEISEKSEIFDDQFSVERPDGSNFTLKIRSTKLEDSAMYFCASSVQGGQPQHFGDGTRLSIL.

V gene TRBV14 combines with J gene TRBJ2-7, with 10 bases identical to TRBD2. Germline V gives CDR1 SGHDN, CDR2 FVKESK. CDR3 length: 15 amino acids. V was clipped by 1 base and J by 4 bases; unmatched bases: 4. Here the CDR3 DNA reads TGTGCCAGCAGCCAAGCCGGGACTAGCGCGTACGAGCAGTACTTC. Translation gives CASSQAGTSAYEQYF.

The genes are TRBV28 and TRBJ1-1; D uncertain. The V gene lost 1 base and the J gene lost 11 bases, with 8 bases spanning the gap. Germline CDR1 is MDHEN and CDR2 is SYDVKM. The CDR3 sequence is 11 residues long. The CDR3 sequence: CASSLFYRAFF. The CDR3 DNA sequence: TGTGCCAGCAGTTTATTCTACCGGGCTTTCTTT.

The chain joins TRBV19 to TRBJ1-2, with D unresolved. This CDR3 is 14 amino acids long. Germline V gene lookup returns CDR1 LNHDA and CDR2 SQIVND (reference sequence). The ends were cut back, 6 bases at V and 8 bases at J, with 19 bases in the middle. Written as DNA, the CDR3 is TGTGCCAGTAGCCTCCCGAACCCAGCGGGGGGCTACACCTTC. It is translated as CASSLPNPAGGYTF. Supplemented by reference TRBV19 and TRBJ1-2, the full variable domain reads DGGITQSPKYLFRKEGQNVTLSCEQNLNHDAMYWYRQDPGQGLRLIYYSQIVNDFQKGDIAEGYSVSREKKESFPLTVTSAQKNPTAFYLCASSLPNPAGGYTFGSGTRLTVV.

V and J are TRBV10-3 and TRBJ1-5, with TRBD1 matching 10 bases. The CDR3 is made up of 13 amino acids. Germline trimming cut 10 bases from V and 6 bases from J; bases unmatched to any gene: 6. Germline V gene lookup returns CDR1 ENHRY and CDR2 SYGVKD. DNA for the CDR3: TGTGCCACGGGACAGGGGAGTGTTCAGCCCCAGCATTTT. It translates to CATGQGSVQPQHF.

The sample holds a few counts of this clone. The chain has TRBV6-5 and TRBJ1-1, with a weak D call TRBD1 (5 bases). Germline V gene data show CDR1 as MNHEY and CDR2 as SVGAGI. V shed 2 bases and J shed 0 bases, with 7 bases lying between them. The CDR3 has 14 residues. CDR3 sequence reads: CASSYLGLNTEAFF. In DNA form, the CDR3 reads TGTGCCAGCAGTTACCTGGGACTGAACACTGAAGCTTTCTTT.

This chain connects TRBV30 to TRBJ1-5; 8 nucleotides match TRBD1. Germline lookup yields CDR1 GTSNPN and CDR2 SVGIG (reference sequence). The CDR3 has 24 residues. V lost 3 bases, J lost 5 bases, and 36 bases stayed unmatched. CDR3 amino acids: CAWRPSGPRRRQGRLVLAHQPQHF. DNA for the CDR3: TGTGCCTGGAGACCGAGTGGGCCCAGAAGAAGACAGGGGCGGCTTGTATTGGCTCATCAGCCCCAGCATTTT.

CDR3 sequence reads: CASSPTTGAGGYTF. The CDR3 DNA reads as TGTGCCAGCAGCCCCACGACAGGGGCGGGTGGCTACACCTTC. The chain uses TRBV6-5 and TRBJ1-2, with TRBD1 identical over 8 bases. CDR1 is MNHEY and CDR2 is SVGAGI in the germline V gene. This CDR3 contains 14 residues. Trimming at V came to 6 bases and at J to 7 bases, leaving 10 bases not matched to a gene.

A remark on this clone: Other DNA variants within this sample encode the same CDR3. V and J are TRBV27 and TRBJ2-5; D remains unclear. With 2 bases removed from V and 7 bases from J, the gap between germline ends came to 5 bases. Per the germline V gene, CDR1 is MNHEY and CDR2 is SMNVEV (reference sequence). This CDR3 region has 11 residues. This CDR3 reads CASSLRGTQYF. DNA for the CDR3: TGTGCCAGCAGTTTACGCGGGACCCAGTACTTC.

The CDR3 nucleotides read TGTGCCAGCAGGGAATCCACAGGGTACAACACTGAAGCTTTCTTT. Translated: CASRESTGYNTEAFF. The V call is TRBV6-6, the J call TRBJ1-1; possible D gene TRBD1, 6 bases. This CDR3 contains 15 residues. Looked up from germline, CDR1 is MNHNY and CDR2 is SVGAGI (reference sequence). Trimming took 6 bases from V and 2 from J, leaving 16 bases between them.

This chain uses TRBV6-5 with TRBJ1-2; TRBD1 might be the D (6 bases). This CDR3 spans 14 amino acids. V lost 10 bases and J lost 3, with 18 bases in between. Germline CDR1 and CDR2: MNHEY and SVGAGI. CDR3: CATKGGARDYGYTF. The CDR3 DNA reads TGTGCCACCAAGGGGGGGGCGCGAGACTATGGCTACACCTTC.

V gene TRBV15 combines with J gene TRBJ1-1; 7 bases fit TRBD1. V shed 2 bases, J shed 5 bases, and the junction held 5 bases outside the gene matches. The CDR3 loop spans 14 amino acids. Germline CDR1 reads LNHNV; CDR2 reads YYDKDF (reference sequence). The CDR3 here is CATSRLDRATEAFF. CDR3 DNA: TGTGCCACCAGCAGATTAGACAGGGCAACTGAAGCTTTCTTT.

The chain joins TRBV28 to TRBJ2-5; 9 bases are a match to TRBD2. The CDR3 has 15 amino acids. Trimming cost V 5 bases and J 5 bases; bases outside gene matches: 9. Germline assignment: CDR1 MDHEN and CDR2 SYDVKM. CDR3 DNA: TGTGCCAGCAGTGGACCTACTAGCGGGTGGGAGACCCAGTACTTC. Its protein product is CASSGPTSGWETQYF.

V and J are TRBV2 and TRBJ2-3; D possibly corresponds to TRBD2 (5 bases). V lost 10 bases and J lost 2, with 19 bases in between. Germline loops: CDR1 SNHLY, CDR2 FYNNEI. CDR3 length: 15 amino acids. CDR3 protein: CATKRAETHTDTQYF. The CDR3 DNA sequence: TGTGCCACAAAGAGGGCGGAGACCCACACAGATACGCAGTATTTT.